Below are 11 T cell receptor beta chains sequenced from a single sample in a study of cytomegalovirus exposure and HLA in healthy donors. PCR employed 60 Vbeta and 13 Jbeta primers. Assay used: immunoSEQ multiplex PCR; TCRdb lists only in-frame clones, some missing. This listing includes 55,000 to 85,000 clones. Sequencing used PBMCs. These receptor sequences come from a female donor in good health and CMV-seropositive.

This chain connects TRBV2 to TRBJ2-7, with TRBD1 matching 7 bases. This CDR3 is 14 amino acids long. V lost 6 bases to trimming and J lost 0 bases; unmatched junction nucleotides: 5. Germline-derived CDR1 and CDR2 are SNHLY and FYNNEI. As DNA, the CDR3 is TGTGCCAGCAGGGTAGACAGGGCCTCCTACGAGCAGTACTTC. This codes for CASRVDRASYEQYF.

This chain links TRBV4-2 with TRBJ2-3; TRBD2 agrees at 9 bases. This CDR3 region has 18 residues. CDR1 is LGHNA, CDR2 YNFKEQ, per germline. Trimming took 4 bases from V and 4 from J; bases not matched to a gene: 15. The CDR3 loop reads CASSLMGSSGGSADTQYF. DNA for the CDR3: TGTGCCAGCAGCCTTATGGGTAGTAGCGGGGGATCAGCAGATACGCAGTATTTT.

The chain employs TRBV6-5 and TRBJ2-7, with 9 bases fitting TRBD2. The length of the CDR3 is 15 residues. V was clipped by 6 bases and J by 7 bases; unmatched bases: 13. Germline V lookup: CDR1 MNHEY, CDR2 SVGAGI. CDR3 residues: CASRDVSSGTGEQYF. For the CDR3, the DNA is TGTGCCAGCAGGGATGTGTCTAGCGGGACGGGGGAGCAGTACTTC.

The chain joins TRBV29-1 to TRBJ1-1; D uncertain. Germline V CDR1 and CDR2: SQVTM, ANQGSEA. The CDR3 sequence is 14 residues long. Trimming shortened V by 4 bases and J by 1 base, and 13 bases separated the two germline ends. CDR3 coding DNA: TGCAGCGTTGTCAACGAGGGTCCGAACACTGAAGCTTTCTTT. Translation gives CSVVNEGPNTEAFF.

The CDR3 here is CASSPWGGEGKLFF. The CDR3 DNA follows: TGTGCCAGCAGCCCCTGGGGGGGTGAGGGAAAACTGTTTTTT. This chain joins TRBV14 and TRBJ1-4; TRBD1 might be the D (5 bases). The V and J ends lost 4 bases and 10 bases respectively, with 16 bases between them. Germline V lookup: CDR1 SGHDN, CDR2 FVKESK. The CDR3 has 14 amino acids. The variable domain in full, completed from reference TRBV14 and TRBJ1-4, reads EAGVTQFPSHSVIEKGQTVTLRCDPISGHDNLYWYRRVMGKEIKFLLHFVKESKQDESGMPNNRFLAERTGGTYSTLKVQPAELEDSGVYFCASSPWGGEGKLFFGSGTQLSVL.

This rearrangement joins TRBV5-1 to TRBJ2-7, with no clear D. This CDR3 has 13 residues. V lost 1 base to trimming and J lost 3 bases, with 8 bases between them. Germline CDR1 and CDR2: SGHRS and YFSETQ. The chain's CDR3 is CASSLQKNYEQYF. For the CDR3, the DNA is TGCGCCAGCAGCTTGCAGAAGAACTACGAGCAGTACTTC.

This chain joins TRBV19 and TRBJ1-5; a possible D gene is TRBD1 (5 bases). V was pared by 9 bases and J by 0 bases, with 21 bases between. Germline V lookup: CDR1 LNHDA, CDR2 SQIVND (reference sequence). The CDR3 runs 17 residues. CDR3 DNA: TGTGCCAGCAAAGGGGTCCCTTCGGGCGTTAGCAATCAGCCCCAGCATTTT. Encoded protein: CASKGVPSGVSNQPQHF.

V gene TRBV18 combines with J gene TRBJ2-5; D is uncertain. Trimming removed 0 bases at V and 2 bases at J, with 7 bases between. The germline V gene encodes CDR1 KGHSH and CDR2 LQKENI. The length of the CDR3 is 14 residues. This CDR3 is CASSPPRPQETQYF. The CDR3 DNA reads TGTGCCAGCTCACCACCGAGGCCGCAAGAGACCCAGTACTTC. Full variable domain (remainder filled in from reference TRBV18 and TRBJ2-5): NAGVMQNPRHLVRRRGQEARLRCSPMKGHSHVYWYRQLPEEGLKFMVYLQKENIIDESGMPKERFSAEFPKEGPSILRIQQVVRGDSAAYFCASSPPRPQETQYFGPGTRLLVL.

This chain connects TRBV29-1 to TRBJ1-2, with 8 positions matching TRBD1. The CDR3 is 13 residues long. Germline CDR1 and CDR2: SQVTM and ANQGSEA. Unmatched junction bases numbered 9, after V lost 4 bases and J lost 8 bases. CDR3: CSVVQGASSGYTF. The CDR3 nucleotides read TGCAGCGTTGTCCAGGGGGCGTCGTCCGGCTACACCTTC.

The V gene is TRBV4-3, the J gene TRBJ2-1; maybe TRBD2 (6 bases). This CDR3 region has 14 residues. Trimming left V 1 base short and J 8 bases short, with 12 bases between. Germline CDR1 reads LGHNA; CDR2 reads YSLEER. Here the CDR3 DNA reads TGCGCCAGCAGCCAAGTATTGGGAGGAGATGAGCAGTTCTTC. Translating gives CASSQVLGGDEQFF.

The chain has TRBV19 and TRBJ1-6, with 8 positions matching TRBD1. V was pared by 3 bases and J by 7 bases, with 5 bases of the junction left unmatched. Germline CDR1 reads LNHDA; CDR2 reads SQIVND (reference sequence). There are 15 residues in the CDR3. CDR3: CASSIQGAANSPLHF. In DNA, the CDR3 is TGTGCCAGTAGTATTCAGGGGGCCGCGAATTCACCCCTCCACTTT.